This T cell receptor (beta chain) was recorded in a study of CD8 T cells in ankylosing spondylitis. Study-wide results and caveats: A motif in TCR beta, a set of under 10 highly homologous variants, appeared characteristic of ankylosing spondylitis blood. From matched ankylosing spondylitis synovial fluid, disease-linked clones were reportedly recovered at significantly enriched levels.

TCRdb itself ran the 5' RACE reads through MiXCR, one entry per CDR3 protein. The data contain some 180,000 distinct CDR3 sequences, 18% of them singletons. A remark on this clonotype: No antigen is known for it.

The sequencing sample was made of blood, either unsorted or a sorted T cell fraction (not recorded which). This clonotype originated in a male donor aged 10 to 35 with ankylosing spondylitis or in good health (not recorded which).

The CDR3 bases are TGTGCCAGCAGCTTGGCCTCCCAGGGGTATTACAATGAGCAGTTCTTC. Its protein product is CASSLASQGYYNEQFF. The chain uses TRBV5-6 and TRBJ2-1; D is perhaps TRBD1 (6 bases). Germline assignment: CDR1 SGHDT and CDR2 YYEEEE. V lost 0 bases to trimming and J lost 4 bases, with 14 bases between them. The CDR3 extends over 16 amino acids.